This T cell receptor beta chain is from a study of blood T cell repertoires in COVID-19. On the study more broadly: The United States, Italy and Spain were the sources of the acute and convalescent COVID-19 samples.

V was pared by 4 bases and J by 3 bases, with 12 bases between. The CDR3 is 13 amino acids. Germline CDR1 is SQVTM and CDR2 is ANQGSEA. This clone occurred many times. Which cohort a participant joined came from the clinical history participants gave. Produced via immunoSEQ multiplex PCR; TCRdb's table is partial and in-frame only. This sample has roughly 260,000 clones, with around nine tenths found just once. The chain links TRBV29-1 to TRBJ1-2, with D perhaps TRBD1 (5 bases). Source material: PBMCs or T cells enriched from blood (not recorded which). The sequence came from a young woman who had recovered from COVID-19. The CDR3 sequence is CSVGGQGDYGYTF. The CDR3 DNA follows: TGCAGCGTTGGAGGTCAGGGCGACTATGGCTACACCTTC. The entire variable domain, with the rest obtained from reference TRBV29-1 and TRBJ1-2, is as follows: SAVISQKPSRDICQRGTSLTIQCQVDSQVTMMFWYRQQPGQSLTLIATANQGSEATYESGFVIDKFPISRPNLTFSTLTVSNMSPEDSSIYLCSVGGQGDYGYTFGSGTRLTVV.